One sample yielded the 10 T cell receptor beta chains listed below, sequenced in a study of T cells in women clearing cervical HPV infection (dated by TCRdb to the late 2010s). Receptor libraries were prepared by the immunoSEQ multiplex PCR assay. Not all clones reach the TCRdb copy of this immuneACCESS table, which keeps in-frame sequences only. Checked studies attribute under half of the gap to unresolved V genes and leave the rest unexplained. The record for this sample contains around 37,000 clones. The ten top clones hold under 8.5% of the sample. Sequencing input: blood buffy coat. Receptors were obtained from a woman aged 18 to 75 with a cervical HPV16 infection that either progressed to CIN3+ or cleared (not recorded which).

A remark on this clone: The observed sequence ends 3 residues before the CDR3 terminus, with the missing tail filled in from the germline J gene. The sample contains more than one DNA sequence encoding this CDR3. The chain carries TRBV6-2 or TRBV6-3 and TRBJ1-1; TRBD1 might be the D (6 bases). The germline V and J ends were trimmed by 9 bases and 5 bases, with 16 bases remaining between them. Germline-derived CDR1 and CDR2 are MNHEY and SVGEGT. CDR3 length: 13 amino acids. The CDR3 spells CASRTGSRTEAFF. The part of the CDR3 DNA that was read is TGTGCCAGTAGAACAGGGTCGAGGACTGAA.

This clone ranks as medium-sized in terms of frequency. The observed sequence ends 3 residues before the CDR3 terminus, with the missing tail filled in from the germline J gene. The V gene is TRBV7-2, the J gene TRBJ1-6; perhaps TRBD1 as D (5 bases). Germline lookup yields CDR1 SGHTA and CDR2 FQGNSA. Trimming stripped 5 bases from V and 9 bases from J, with 17 bases between. The CDR3 sequence is 15 residues long. The CDR3 bases that were read are TGTGCCAGCAGCCCCCTTGGGATGGGGGGTTCACCC. Its translation is CASSPLGMGGSP. The whole CDR3 protein is CASSPLGMGGSPLHF. Filled out from reference TRBV7-2 and TRBJ1-6, the complete variable domain reads GAGVSQSPSNKVTEKGKDVELRCDPISGHTALYWYRQSLGQGLEFLIYFQGNSAPDKSGLPSDRFSAERTGGSVSTLTIQRTQQEDSAVYLCASSPLGMGGSPLHFGNGTRLTVT.

Details on this clone: Coverage ceases 3 residues before the CDR3 finishes, and the germline J gene fills in the end. The chain couples TRBV5-1 to TRBJ1-6, with TRBD1 matching 7 bases. This CDR3 has 15 residues. CDR1 and CDR2 from the germline V gene are SGHRS and YFSETQ. Germline trimming cut 0 bases from V and 5 bases from J; bases unmatched to any gene: 2. CDR3 bases read: TGCGCCAGCAGCTTGGAGGGGGCAGATAATTCACCC. Translated, it gives CASSLEGADNSP. The CDR3 in full is CASSLEGADNSPLHF.

Worth noting for this clone: The read finishes 3 residues shy of the CDR3 end, and the germline J gene is used to complete it. The V gene is TRBV7-6, the J gene TRBJ2-3; D is perhaps TRBD2 (6 bases). The V end was cut by 2 bases, the J end by 5 bases, with 11 bases between. The CDR3 consists of 14 residues. The germline gives CDR1 SGHVS, CDR2 FNYEAQ. CDR3 DNA (partial): TGTGCCAGCAGCTTACGCGGGGCTGGAGATACG. Its translation is CASSLRGAGDT. The CDR3 reads in full as CASSLRGAGDTQYF. The variable domain in full, with the rest retrieved from reference TRBV7-6 and TRBJ2-3, is GAGVSQSPRYKVTKRGQDVALRCDPISGHVSLYWYRQALGQGPEFLTYFNYEAQQDKSGLPNDRFSAERPEGSISTLTIQRTEQRDSAMYRCASSLRGAGDTQYFGPGTRLTVL.

Regarding this clone: The CDR3 end falls 3 residues outside the read, so it is completed with the germline J gene. V gene TRBV5-6 combines with J gene TRBJ1-2; D is undetermined. This CDR3 is 12 amino acids long. Trimming took 7 bases from V and 2 from J, leaving 9 bases between them. CDR1 and CDR2 (germline): SGHDT, YYEEEE. The part of the CDR3 DNA that was read is TGTGCCAGCGGTCAGGCCAACTATGGC. Amino acids: CASGQANYG. The whole CDR3 is CASGQANYGYTF.

Concerning this clone itself: The sequenced fragment ends 3 residues before the CDR3 boundary, so the rest is inferred from the germline J gene. The chain has TRBV7-8 and TRBJ2-7; the match to TRBD2 covers 9 bases. Germline V gene lookup returns CDR1 SGHVS and CDR2 FQNEAQ. With 5 bases clipped from V and 6 bases from J, the junction kept 5 bases outside the gene matches. The CDR3 is made up of 13 amino acids. The DNA read from the CDR3 is TGTGCCAGCAGCAGTTTACTAGCGGGCGAG. Translated: CASSSLLAGE. The full-length CDR3 reads as CASSSLLAGEQYF.

As concerns this clone: The read falls 3 residues short of the CDR3 end, and the missing part is taken from the germline J gene. This chain links TRBV5-1 with TRBJ2-5; TRBD2 matches at 9 bases. J gave up 3 bases and V 4 bases, and 13 bases lay outside the gene matches. Germline CDR1 SGHRS, CDR2 YFSETQ. The CDR3 sequence is 17 residues long. CDR3 loop: CASSLNPSGGPEETQYF. The covered CDR3 bases are TGCGCCAGCAGCCTAAACCCGAGCGGGGGGCCTGAAGAGACC.

In regard to this clone: The CDR3 goes on 3 residues after the read ends, and that part is filled in from the germline J gene. The J gene is TRBJ2-2, the V gene TRBV20-1; 9 bases are shared with TRBD1. The CDR3 sequence is 14 residues long. V was pared by 5 bases and J by 4 bases, with 5 bases of the junction left unmatched. CDR1 DFQATT and CDR2 SNEGSKA come from the germline V gene (reference sequence). The DNA read from the CDR3 is TGCAGTGCTCGGGACAGGGAGAGCACCGGGGAG. Protein: CSARDRESTGE. The full CDR3 protein reads CSARDRESTGELFF.

Note on this clone: The read comes to an end 3 residues before the CDR3 does, leaving the germline J gene to fill in the end. V is TRBV7-3 and J is TRBJ2-3; TRBD2 matches at 11 bases. The CDR3 contains 17 residues. Trimming took 4 bases from V and 6 from J; bases not matched to a gene: 12. Germline-derived CDR1 and CDR2 are SGHTA and FQGTGA. The CDR3 loop reads CASSSLSGGVVGDTQYF. CDR3 DNA, as far as it was read: TGTGCCAGCAGCTCCCTTAGCGGGGGGGTTGTAGGGGATACG.

Details on this clone: The read finishes 3 residues shy of the CDR3 end, and the germline J gene is used to complete it. The V gene is TRBV20-1, the J gene TRBJ2-3, with D possibly being TRBD1 (6 bases). This CDR3 comprises 9 residues. Germline assignment: CDR1 DFQATT and CDR2 SNEGSKA (reference sequence). The CDR3: CSATGPQYF. The CDR3 bases that were read are TGCAGTGCCACAGGGCCG.